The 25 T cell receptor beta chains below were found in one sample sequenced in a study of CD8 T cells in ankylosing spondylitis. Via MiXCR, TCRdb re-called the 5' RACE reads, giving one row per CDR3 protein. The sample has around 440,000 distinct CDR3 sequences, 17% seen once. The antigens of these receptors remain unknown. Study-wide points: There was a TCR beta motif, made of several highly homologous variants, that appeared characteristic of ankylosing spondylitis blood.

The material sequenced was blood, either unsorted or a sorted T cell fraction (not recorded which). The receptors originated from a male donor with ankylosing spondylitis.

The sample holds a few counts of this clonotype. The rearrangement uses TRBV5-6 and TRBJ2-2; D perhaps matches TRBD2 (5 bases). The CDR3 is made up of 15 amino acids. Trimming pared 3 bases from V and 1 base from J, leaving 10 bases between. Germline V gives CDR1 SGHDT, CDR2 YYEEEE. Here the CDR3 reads CASSSTGKNTGELFF. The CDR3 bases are TGTGCCAGCAGCTCAACCGGGAAGAACACCGGGGAGCTGTTTTTT.

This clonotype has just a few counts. The CDR3 DNA is TGTGCCAGCAGCCAAGAAGGGGGGGCGATGCGGGAAAAACTGTTTTTT. Translation gives CASSQEGGAMREKLFF. The chain is built from TRBV4-2 and TRBJ1-4; the D gene is possibly TRBD1 (6 bases). Trimming stripped 0 bases from V and 8 bases from J, with 16 bases between. Germline V gene lookup returns CDR1 LGHNA and CDR2 YNFKEQ. The CDR3 covers 16 residues.

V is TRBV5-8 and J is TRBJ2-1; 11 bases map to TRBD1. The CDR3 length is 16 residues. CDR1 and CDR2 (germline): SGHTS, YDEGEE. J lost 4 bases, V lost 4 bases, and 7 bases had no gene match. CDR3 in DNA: TGTGCCAGCAGCCCTGGGACAGGGGGAAGATACAATGAGCAGTTCTTC. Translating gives CASSPGTGGRYNEQFF.

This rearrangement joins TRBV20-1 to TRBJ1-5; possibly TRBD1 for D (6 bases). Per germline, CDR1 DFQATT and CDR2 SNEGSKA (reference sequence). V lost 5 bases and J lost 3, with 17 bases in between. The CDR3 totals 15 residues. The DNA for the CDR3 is TGCAGTGCTCGCCCCTTCCAGGGGACCAATCAGCCCCAGCATTTT. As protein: CSARPFQGTNQPQHF.

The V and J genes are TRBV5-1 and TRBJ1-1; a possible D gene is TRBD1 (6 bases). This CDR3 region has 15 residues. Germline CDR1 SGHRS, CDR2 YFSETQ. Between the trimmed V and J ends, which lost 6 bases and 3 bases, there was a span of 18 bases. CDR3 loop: CASKGIVGGHTEAFF. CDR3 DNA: TGCGCCAGCAAGGGGATTGTTGGGGGCCACACTGAAGCTTTCTTT.

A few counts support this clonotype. The CDR3 sequence: CASRSRGNTGELFF. The CDR3 nucleotides read TGTGCCAGCAGGTCTCGGGGGAACACCGGGGAGCTGTTTTTT. The chain joins TRBV7-9 to TRBJ2-2; the D gene is possibly TRBD2 (5 bases). The ends were cut back, 6 bases at V and 1 base at J, with 9 bases in the middle. Germline-derived CDR1 and CDR2 are SEHNR and FQNEAQ (reference sequence). The CDR3 is made up of 14 amino acids.

The CDR3 region has the DNA TGCGCCAGCAGTGACGACGGGGACATACATAATTCACCCCTCCACTTT. This codes for CASSDDGDIHNSPLHF. The chain uses TRBV10-1 and TRBJ1-6; maybe TRBD1 (6 bases). This CDR3 contains 16 residues. Germline-derived CDR1 and CDR2 are WNHNN and SYGVQD (reference sequence). V was trimmed by 3 bases and J by 5 bases, leaving 14 bases between them.

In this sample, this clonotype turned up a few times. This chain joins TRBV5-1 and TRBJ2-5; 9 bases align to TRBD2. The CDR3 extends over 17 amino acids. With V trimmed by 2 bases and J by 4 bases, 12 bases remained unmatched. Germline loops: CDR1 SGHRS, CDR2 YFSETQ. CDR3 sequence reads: CASSLDPSAGGRETQYF. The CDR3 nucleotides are TGCGCCAGCAGCTTAGATCCGTCCGCGGGGGGGAGAGAGACCCAGTACTTC.

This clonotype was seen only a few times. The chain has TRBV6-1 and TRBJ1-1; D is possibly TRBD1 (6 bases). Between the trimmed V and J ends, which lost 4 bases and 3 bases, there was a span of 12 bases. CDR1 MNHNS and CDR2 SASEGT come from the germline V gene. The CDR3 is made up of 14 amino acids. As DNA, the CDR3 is TGTGCCAGCAGTGCCAGGGGCTCAGACACTGAAGCTTTCTTT. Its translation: CASSARGSDTEAFF.

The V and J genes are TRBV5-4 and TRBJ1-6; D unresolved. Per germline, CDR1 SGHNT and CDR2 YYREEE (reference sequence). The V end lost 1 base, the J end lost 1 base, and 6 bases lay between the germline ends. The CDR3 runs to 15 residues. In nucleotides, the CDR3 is TGTGCCAGCAGCTTGACGGCTTCCTATAATTCACCCCTCCACTTT. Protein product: CASSLTASYNSPLHF.

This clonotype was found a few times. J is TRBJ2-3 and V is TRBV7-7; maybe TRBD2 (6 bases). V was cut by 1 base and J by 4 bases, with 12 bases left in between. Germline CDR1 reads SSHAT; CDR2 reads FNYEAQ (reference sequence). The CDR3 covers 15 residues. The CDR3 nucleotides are TGTGCCAGCAGCTTAGGGGGAGGAGGCGCAGATACGCAGTATTTT. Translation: CASSLGGGGADTQYF.

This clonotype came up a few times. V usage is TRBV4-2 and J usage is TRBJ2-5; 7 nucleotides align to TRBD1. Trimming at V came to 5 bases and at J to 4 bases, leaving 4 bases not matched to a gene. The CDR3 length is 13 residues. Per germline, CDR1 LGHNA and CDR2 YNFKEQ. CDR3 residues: CASSARDRETQYF. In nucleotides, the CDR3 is TGTGCCAGCAGCGCCCGGGACAGAGAGACCCAGTACTTC.

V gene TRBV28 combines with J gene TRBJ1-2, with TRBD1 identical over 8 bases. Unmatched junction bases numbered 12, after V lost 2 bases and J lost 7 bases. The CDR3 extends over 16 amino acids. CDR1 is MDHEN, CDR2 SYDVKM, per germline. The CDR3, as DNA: TGTGCCAGCAGTTTAGTTTCTCCTGGACAGGGTTTTGGCTACACCTTC. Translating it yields CASSLVSPGQGFGYTF.

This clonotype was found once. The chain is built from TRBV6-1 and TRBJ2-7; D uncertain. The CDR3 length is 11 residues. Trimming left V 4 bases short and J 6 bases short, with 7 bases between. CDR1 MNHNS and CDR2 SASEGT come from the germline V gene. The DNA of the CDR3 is TGTGCCAGCAGTGCGCTCCTCGAGCAGTACTTC. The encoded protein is CASSALLEQYF.

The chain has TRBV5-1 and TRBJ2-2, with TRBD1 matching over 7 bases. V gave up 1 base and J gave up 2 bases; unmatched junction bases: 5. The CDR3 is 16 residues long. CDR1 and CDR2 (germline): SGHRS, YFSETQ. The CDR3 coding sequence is TGCGCCAGCAGCTTGTATGGGACAGCAAACACCGGGGAGCTGTTTTTT. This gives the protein CASSLYGTANTGELFF.

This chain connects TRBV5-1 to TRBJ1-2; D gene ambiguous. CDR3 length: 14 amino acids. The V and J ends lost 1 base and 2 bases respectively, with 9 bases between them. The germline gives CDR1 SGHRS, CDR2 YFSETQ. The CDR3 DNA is TGCGCCAGCAGCTTGCGGGTCGGAAACTATGGCTACACCTTC. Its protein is CASSLRVGNYGYTF.

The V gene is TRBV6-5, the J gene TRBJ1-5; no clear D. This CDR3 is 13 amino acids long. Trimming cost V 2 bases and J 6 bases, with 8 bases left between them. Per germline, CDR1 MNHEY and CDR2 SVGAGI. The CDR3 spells CASSYDVTQPQHF. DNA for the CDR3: TGTGCCAGCAGTTACGATGTGACTCAGCCCCAGCATTTT.

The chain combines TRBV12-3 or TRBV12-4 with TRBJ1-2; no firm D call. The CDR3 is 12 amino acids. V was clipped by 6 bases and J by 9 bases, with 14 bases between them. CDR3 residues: CASSSDIMSYTF. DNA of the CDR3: TGTGCCAGCAGCTCTGACATAATGAGCTACACCTTC.

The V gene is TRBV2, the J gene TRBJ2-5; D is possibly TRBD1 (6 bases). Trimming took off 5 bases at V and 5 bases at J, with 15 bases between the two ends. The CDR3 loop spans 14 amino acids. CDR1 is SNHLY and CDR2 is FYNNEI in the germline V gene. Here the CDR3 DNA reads TGTGCCAGCAGTCCCGGGACAACTCGGGAGACCCAGTACTTC. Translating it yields CASSPGTTRETQYF.

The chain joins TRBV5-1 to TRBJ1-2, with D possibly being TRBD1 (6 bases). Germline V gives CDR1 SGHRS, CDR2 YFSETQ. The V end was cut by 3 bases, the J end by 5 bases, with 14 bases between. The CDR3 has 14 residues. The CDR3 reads CASSSEGGGYGYTF. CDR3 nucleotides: TGCGCCAGCAGCTCCGAGGGGGGCGGGTATGGCTACACCTTC.

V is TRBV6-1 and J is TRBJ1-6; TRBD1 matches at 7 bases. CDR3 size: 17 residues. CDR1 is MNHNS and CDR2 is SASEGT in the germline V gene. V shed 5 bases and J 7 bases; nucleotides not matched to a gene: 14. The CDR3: CASSQNPTGNKNSPLHF. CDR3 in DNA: TGTGCCAGCAGTCAGAACCCGACAGGGAACAAGAATTCACCCCTCCACTTT.

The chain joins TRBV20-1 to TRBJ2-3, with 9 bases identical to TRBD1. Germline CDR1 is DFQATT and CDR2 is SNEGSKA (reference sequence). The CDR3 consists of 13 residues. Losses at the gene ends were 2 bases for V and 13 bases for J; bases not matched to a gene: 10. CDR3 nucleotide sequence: TGCAGTGCTAGACCACCGGGACAGGGAATGAAGTATTTT. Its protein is CSARPPGQGMKYF.

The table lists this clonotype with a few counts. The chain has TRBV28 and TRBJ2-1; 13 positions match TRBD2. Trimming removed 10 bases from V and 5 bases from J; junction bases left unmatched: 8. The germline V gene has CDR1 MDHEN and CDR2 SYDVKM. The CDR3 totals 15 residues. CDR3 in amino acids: CAIAPGLAGNNEQFF. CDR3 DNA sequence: TGTGCCATCGCGCCGGGACTAGCGGGAAACAATGAGCAGTTCTTC.

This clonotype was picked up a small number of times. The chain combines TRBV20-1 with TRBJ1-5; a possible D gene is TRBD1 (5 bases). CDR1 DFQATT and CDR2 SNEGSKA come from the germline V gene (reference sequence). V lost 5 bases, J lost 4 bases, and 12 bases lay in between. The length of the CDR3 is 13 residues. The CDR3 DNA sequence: TGCAGTGCTCGCCGGGACGTAAATCAGCCCCAGCATTTT. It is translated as CSARRDVNQPQHF.

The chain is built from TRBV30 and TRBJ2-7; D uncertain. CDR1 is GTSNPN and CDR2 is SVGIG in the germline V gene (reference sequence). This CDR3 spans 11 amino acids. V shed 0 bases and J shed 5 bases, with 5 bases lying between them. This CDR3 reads CAWSVRNEQYF. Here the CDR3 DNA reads TGTGCCTGGAGTGTACGTAACGAGCAGTACTTC.